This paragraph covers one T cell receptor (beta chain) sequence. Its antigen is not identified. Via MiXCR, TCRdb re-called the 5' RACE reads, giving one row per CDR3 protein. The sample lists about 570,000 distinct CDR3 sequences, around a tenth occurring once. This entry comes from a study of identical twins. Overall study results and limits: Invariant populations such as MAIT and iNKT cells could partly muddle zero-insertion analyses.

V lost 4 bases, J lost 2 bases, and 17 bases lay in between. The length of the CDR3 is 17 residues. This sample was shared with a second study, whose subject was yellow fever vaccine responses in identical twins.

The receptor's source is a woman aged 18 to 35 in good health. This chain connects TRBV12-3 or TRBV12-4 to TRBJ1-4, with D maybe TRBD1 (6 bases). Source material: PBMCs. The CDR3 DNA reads TGTGCCAGCAGTTCAAATACAGGGCGGGTTACTAATGAAAAACTGTTTTTT. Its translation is CASSSNTGRVTNEKLFF.